This T cell receptor beta chain appears in the sequencing data of a study of T cells in Graves' hyperthyroidism and ophthalmopathy. The germline CDR1 and CDR2 sequences are DFQATT and SNEGSKA (reference sequence). The CDR3 sequence is 15 residues long. V was pared by 3 bases and J by 3 bases, with 18 bases between. Amplified TCR beta CDR3 regions derived from RNA transcripts. Carried out on the TCR CDR3, a first-round RT-PCR used the HTBI primer set. TCRdb re-called the multiplex PCR reads with MiXCR, one entry per CDR3 protein. The sample has around 340,000 distinct CDR3 sequences, around 20% seen once.

The TCR originated in a woman between 50 and 59 years old with Graves' hyperthyroidism. V gene TRBV20-1 combines with J gene TRBJ2-7; D tentatively fits TRBD1 or TRBD2 (5 bases each). The sample taken for sequencing was blood. CDR3 loop: CSASFRDGYYYEQYF. The CDR3 DNA reads TGCAGTGCTAGTTTTCGGGACGGCTACTACTACGAGCAGTACTTC.